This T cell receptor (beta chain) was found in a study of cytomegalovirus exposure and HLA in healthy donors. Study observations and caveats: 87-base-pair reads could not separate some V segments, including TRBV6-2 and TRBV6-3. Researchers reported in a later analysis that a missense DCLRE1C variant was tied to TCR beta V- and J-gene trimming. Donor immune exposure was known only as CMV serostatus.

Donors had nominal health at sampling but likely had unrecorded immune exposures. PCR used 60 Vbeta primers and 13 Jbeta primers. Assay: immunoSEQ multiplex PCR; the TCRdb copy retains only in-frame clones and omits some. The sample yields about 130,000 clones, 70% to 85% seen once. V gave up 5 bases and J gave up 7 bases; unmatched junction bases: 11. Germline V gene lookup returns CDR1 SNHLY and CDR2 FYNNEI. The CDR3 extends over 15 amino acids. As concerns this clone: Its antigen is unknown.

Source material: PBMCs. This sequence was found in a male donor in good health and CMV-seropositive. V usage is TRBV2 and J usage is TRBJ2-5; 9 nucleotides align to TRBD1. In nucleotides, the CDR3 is TGTGCCAGCAGTTCAACAACAGGGGGCTCGGGGACCCAGTACTTC. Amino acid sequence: CASSSTTGGSGTQYF.